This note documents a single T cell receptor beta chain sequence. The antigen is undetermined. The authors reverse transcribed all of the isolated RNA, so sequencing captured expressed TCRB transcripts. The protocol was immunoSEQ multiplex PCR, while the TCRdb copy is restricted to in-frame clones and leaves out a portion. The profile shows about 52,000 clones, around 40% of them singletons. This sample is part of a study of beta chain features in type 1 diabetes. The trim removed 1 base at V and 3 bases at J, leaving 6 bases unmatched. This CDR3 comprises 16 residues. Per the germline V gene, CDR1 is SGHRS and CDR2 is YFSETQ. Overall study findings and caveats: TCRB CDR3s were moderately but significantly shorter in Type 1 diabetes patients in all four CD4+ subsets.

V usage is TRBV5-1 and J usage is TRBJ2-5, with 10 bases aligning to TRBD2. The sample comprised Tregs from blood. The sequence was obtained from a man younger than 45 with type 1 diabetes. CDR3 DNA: TGCGCCAGCAGCTTGCGGGGGGGACTAGCGAAAGAGACCCAGTACTTC. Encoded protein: CASSLRGGLAKETQYF.